This TCR beta chain came from a study of T-cell reconstitution after alpha-beta-depleted transplantation in children. Study-wide points: The study reportedly traced alpha-beta T cells about two months after transplant to several hundred expanded graft clones.

It was with unique molecular identifiers that the TCRbeta library was prepared. TCRdb re-called the PCR reads with MiXCR, one entry per CDR3 protein. The sample lists about 980,000 distinct CDR3 sequences, less than 30% occurring once. Regarding this clonotype: What it recognizes is unknown.

V was pared by 2 bases and J by 4 bases, with 9 bases of the junction left unmatched. The CDR3 totals 16 residues. Germline CDR1 and CDR2: LGHNA and YSLEER. The TCR sequence derives from a boy younger than two who had a stem cell transplant for SCID, so the T cells may come from the graft donor. The chain employs TRBV4-3 and TRBJ2-7, with 9 bases matching TRBD2. The sample here was PBMCs, mostly from graft donor cells, taken 360 days after TCRalphabeta/CD19-depleted stem cell transplant. The CDR3 DNA reads TGCGCCAGCAGCCAATACAGTAGCGGGGGTATATACGAGCAGTACTTC. This translates into CASSQYSSGGIYEQYF.